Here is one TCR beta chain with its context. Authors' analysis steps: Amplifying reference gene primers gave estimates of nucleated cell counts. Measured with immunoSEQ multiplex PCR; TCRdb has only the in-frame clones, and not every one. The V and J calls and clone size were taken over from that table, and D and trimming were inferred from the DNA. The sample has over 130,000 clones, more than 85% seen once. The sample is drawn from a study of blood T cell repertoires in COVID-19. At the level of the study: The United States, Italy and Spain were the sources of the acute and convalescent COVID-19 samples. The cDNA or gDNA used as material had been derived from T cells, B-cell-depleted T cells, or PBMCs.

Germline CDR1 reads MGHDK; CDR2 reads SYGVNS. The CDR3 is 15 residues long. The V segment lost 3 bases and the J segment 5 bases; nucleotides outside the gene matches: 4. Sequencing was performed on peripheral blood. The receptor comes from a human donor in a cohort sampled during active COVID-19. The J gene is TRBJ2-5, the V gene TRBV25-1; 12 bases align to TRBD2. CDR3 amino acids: CASSDPGTSGETQYF. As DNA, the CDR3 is TGTGCCAGCAGTGATCCCGGGACTAGCGGGGAGACCCAGTACTTC.